The present T cell receptor (beta chain) was sequenced within a study of blood T cell repertoires in COVID-19. Recruits, aged roughly 18 to 95 years, lived in 24 US areas. Donors were grouped by their self-reported clinical history. Donors in Cohort 3 who had recovered were those with two negative PCRs, healthcare professional clearance, or resolution of their symptoms. Produced via immunoSEQ multiplex PCR; TCRdb's table is partial and in-frame only. The table lists about 18,000 clones, 70% to 90% of them singletons. J lost 3 bases, V lost 1 base, and 2 bases had no gene match. Germline V lookup: CDR1 LGHDT, CDR2 YNNKEL (reference sequence). The CDR3 is 16 amino acids.

The source of this sequence is a woman in her 30s who had recovered from COVID-19. This chain connects TRBV3-1 (or the pseudogene TRBV3-2) to TRBJ2-3; 12 bases fit TRBD2. The sequenced sample consisted of PBMCs or T cells enriched from blood (not recorded which). The CDR3 region has the DNA TGTGCCAGCAGCCAAGCTAGCGGGGGGGGTACAGATACGCAGTATTTT. The encoded protein is CASSQASGGGTDTQYF.